The next 17 T cell receptor beta chains were all read from a single sample in a study of blood T cells in healthy people across ages. Primers used in a second PCR of about 7 to 12 cycles were a sample-barcoded 5' primer and a J-beta primer mix. TCRdb reanalysed the 5' RACE reads using MiXCR and keeps one entry per CDR3 protein. The repertoire holds around 1,000,000 distinct CDR3 sequences, with around two fifths as singletons. Sequencing input: blood. The source is a man between 18 and 35 years old in good health.

CDR3 amino acids: CASSDRERRYEQYF. CDR3 DNA: TGTGCCAGCAGTGATAGGGAGCGGCGATACGAGCAGTACTTC. The chain carries TRBV25-1 and TRBJ2-4, with a possible D match to TRBD2 (5 bases). The assigned J gene may be wrong: the sequence end matches TRBJ2-7 better. From germline, CDR1 is MGHDK and CDR2 SYGVNS. This CDR3 is 14 amino acids long.

V is TRBV6-5 and J is TRBJ1-2, with D uncertain. The V end was cut by 6 bases, the J end by 4 bases, with 9 bases between. Germline CDR1 is MNHEY and CDR2 is SVGAGI. The CDR3 covers 12 residues. CDR3 bases: TGTGCCAGCAGGAGACACGGCTATGGCTACACCTTC. It encodes CASRRHGYGYTF.

The genes are TRBV11-2 and TRBJ2-2, with unresolved D. V lost 1 base and J lost 4, with 13 bases in between. This CDR3 comprises 16 residues. Germline assignment: CDR1 SGHAT and CDR2 FQNNGV. For the CDR3, the DNA is TGTGCCAGCAGCTTAGGGGCAGGTTCGGCCACCGGGGAGCTGTTTTTT. It specifies CASSLGAGSATGELFF.

This clonotype occurred once. Possible read error: a much larger clone is one base away. This rearrangement joins TRBV29-1 to TRBJ1-2, with TRBD1 matching 9 bases. V was pared by 2 bases and J by 9 bases, with 10 bases of the junction left unmatched. From germline, CDR1 is SQVTM and CDR2 ANQGSEA. There are 14 residues in the CDR3. The CDR3 DNA reads TGCAGCGTTGAAACAGGGGGCAGAGATAATAGCTACACCTTC. It translates to CSVETGGRDNSYTF.

V is TRBV3-1 and J is TRBJ2-1, with 10 bases identical to TRBD2. CDR1 LGHDT and CDR2 YNNKEL come from the germline V gene (reference sequence). The CDR3 totals 18 residues. Trimming at V came to 0 bases and at J to 3 bases, leaving 8 bases not matched to a gene. The DNA for the CDR3 is TGTGCCAGCAGCCAAGATATCCCGGCTAGCGGGAGCTACAATGAGCAGTTCTTC. It is translated as CASSQDIPASGSYNEQFF.

The chain joins TRBV12-3 or TRBV12-4 to TRBJ1-2; 7 positions match TRBD1. The CDR3 is made up of 13 amino acids. With V trimmed by 2 bases and J by 7 bases, 4 bases remained unmatched. The CDR3 DNA sequence: TGTGCCAGCAGTTTAAAGGGGGCCGGTGGCTACACCTTC. This codes for CASSLKGAGGYTF.

The sample holds a few counts of this clonotype. J is TRBJ2-6 and V is TRBV5-6; no clear D gene. The CDR3 sequence is 16 residues long. CDR1 SGHDT and CDR2 YYEEEE come from the germline V gene. Trimming removed 3 bases at V and 0 bases at J, with 10 bases between. DNA of the CDR3: TGTGCCAGCAGCTGGGGAACTGCCTCTGGGGCCAACGTCCTGACTTTC. Its translation: CASSWGTASGANVLTF.

This clonotype was detected a few times. The chain carries TRBV6-2 or TRBV6-3 and TRBJ2-1; TRBD1 is a possible D gene (5 bases). The germline V gene encodes CDR1 MNHEY and CDR2 SVGEGT. The CDR3 loop spans 14 amino acids. V gave up 8 bases and J gave up 8 bases, with 19 bases separating them. CDR3 in amino acids: CASSQRGRADEQFF. The CDR3 DNA follows: TGTGCCAGCTCCCAAAGAGGCAGGGCTGATGAGCAGTTCTTC.

This clonotype came up a few times. The chain joins TRBV20-1 to TRBJ1-3; a possible D gene is TRBD1 (5 bases). Germline-derived CDR1 and CDR2 are DFQATT and SNEGSKA (reference sequence). The CDR3 runs 15 residues. Trimming removed 3 bases from V and 0 bases from J, with 12 bases in between. The CDR3 DNA reads TGCAGTGCTAGCCGGGGGGTCGACTCTGGAAACACCATATATTTT. Translated: CSASRGVDSGNTIYF.

The chain links TRBV20-1 to TRBJ1-2, with 8 bases identical to TRBD1. V was clipped by 7 bases and J by 2 bases; unmatched bases: 12. CDR3 length equals 15 residues. Germline V gives CDR1 DFQATT, CDR2 SNEGSKA (reference sequence). The CDR3 bases are TGCAGTGTTAGGGCCCCGGGACAGGACAACTATGGCTACACCTTC. It is translated as CSVRAPGQDNYGYTF.

The V and J genes are TRBV24-1 and TRBJ1-5; TRBD1 agrees at 8 bases. Germline V gene lookup returns CDR1 KGHDR and CDR2 SFDVKD. This CDR3 comprises 15 residues. J was trimmed by 5 bases and V by 2 bases; bases with no gene match: 4. The CDR3: CATSDSRGQDQPQHF. As DNA, the CDR3 is TGTGCCACCAGTGATTCCAGGGGGCAGGATCAGCCCCAGCATTTT.

About this clonotype: Germline is not matched at one junction end, which may reflect a read error. The chain carries TRBV7-3 and TRBJ2-7; TRBD1 aligns across 7 bases. The tail of the sequence fits TRBJ2-4 better, so the J call may be wrong. Germline V CDR1 and CDR2: SGHTA, FQGTGA. The CDR3 loop spans 14 amino acids. The CDR3 here is CSSSQGTVDNIQYF. The CDR3 coding sequence is TGTTCCAGCAGCCAGGGGACAGTAGACAACATTCAGTACTTC.

The CDR3 loop reads CASSKGTPYNEQFF. Written as DNA, the CDR3 is TGTGCCAGCAGCAAAGGGACTCCTTACAATGAGCAGTTCTTC. The J gene is TRBJ2-1, the V gene TRBV7-2, with a weak D call TRBD2 (6 bases). CDR1 is SGHTA, CDR2 FQGNSA, per germline. This CDR3 region has 14 residues. Deletions cut 5 bases from V and 4 bases from J, with 12 bases between.

The CDR3 coding sequence is TGTGCCAGCAGTGGGGCAACCTACGAGCAGTACTTC. It specifies CASSGATYEQYF. The chain carries TRBV6-2 or TRBV6-3 and TRBJ2-7, with D tentatively TRBD1 (5 bases). The CDR3 has 12 amino acids. CDR1 and CDR2 from the germline V gene are MNHEY and SVGEGT. Trimming stripped 5 bases from V and 2 bases from J, with 7 bases between.

This clonotype has just one count. The chain couples TRBV20-1 to TRBJ1-1; 10 positions match TRBD1. The CDR3 runs to 13 residues. After removal of 5 bases from V and 5 bases from J, the junction contained 5 bases not matched to a gene. Germline CDR1 is DFQATT and CDR2 is SNEGSKA (reference sequence). The DNA of the CDR3 is TGCAGTGCTCCCGGGACAGGGGCTACTGAAGCTTTCTTT. Residues: CSAPGTGATEAFF.

This clonotype has a handful of counts. The chain has TRBV6-5 and TRBJ1-2, with TRBD1 identical over 7 bases. CDR1 and CDR2 (germline): MNHEY, SVGAGI. The V gene end was trimmed by 9 bases and the J gene end by 8 bases; junction bases not matched to a gene: 12. This CDR3 has 13 amino acids. For the CDR3, the DNA is TGTGCCAGTAAACCGGGACAGCGTTTAGGCTACACCTTC. This translates into CASKPGQRLGYTF.

The rearrangement joins TRBV5-6 to TRBJ1-6; no firm D call. CDR1 and CDR2 from the germline V gene are SGHDT and YYEEEE. The ends were cut back, 4 bases at V and 9 bases at J, with 17 bases in the middle. The CDR3 runs to 15 residues. CDR3 region: CASSHAGRESSPLHF. The CDR3 DNA reads TGTGCCAGCAGCCACGCAGGACGGGAAAGTTCACCCCTCCACTTT.